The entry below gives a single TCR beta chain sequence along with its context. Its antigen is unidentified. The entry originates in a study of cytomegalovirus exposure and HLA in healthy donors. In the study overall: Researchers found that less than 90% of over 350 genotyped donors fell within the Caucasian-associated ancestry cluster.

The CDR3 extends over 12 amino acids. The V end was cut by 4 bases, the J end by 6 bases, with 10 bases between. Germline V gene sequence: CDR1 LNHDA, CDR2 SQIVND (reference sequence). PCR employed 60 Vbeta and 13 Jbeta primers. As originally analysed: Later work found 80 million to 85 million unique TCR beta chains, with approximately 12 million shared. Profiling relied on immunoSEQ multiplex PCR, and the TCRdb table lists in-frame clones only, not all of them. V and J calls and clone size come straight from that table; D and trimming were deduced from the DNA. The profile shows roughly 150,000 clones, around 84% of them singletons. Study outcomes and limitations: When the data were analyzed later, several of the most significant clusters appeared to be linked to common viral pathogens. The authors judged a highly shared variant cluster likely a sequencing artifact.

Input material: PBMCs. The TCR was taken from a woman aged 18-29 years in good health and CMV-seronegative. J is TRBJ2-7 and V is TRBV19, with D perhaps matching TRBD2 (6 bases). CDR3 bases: TGTGCCAGTAGTACGGGGGTGCGCGAGCAGTACTTC. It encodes CASSTGVREQYF.